This T cell receptor beta chain is drawn from a study of chemoradiotherapy in HPV16-positive cancers. Study conclusions and caveats: Candidate HPV-specific clones and E7-related TCR motifs grew in tumor during treatment. In HPV16-positive patients, HPV-responsive T-cell expansion tracked better recurrence-free survival.

Regarding this clone: Its antigen remains unknown.

The CDR3 is 15 residues long. The germline V and J ends were trimmed by 6 bases and 4 bases, with 17 bases remaining between them. Germline loops: CDR1 KGHSH, CDR2 LQKENI. Measured with immunoSEQ multiplex PCR; TCRdb has only the in-frame clones, and not every one. Of about 20,000 clones in the sample, approximately 70% were seen once. The TCR comes from a human donor with HPV-associated anogenital cancer. This chain connects TRBV18 to TRBJ2-3; unclear D gene. Sampling was carried out from a patient who underwent chemoradiotherapy. Here the CDR3 DNA reads TGTGCCAGCTCCGCGAGCCGTACGGGTGCAGATACGCAGTATTTT. This translates into CASSASRTGADTQYF.